Shown below are 2 T cell receptor beta chains from a single sample sequenced in a study of PD-1 blockade in classical Hodgkin lymphoma. Measured with immunoSEQ multiplex PCR; TCRdb has only the in-frame clones, and not every one. This table has about 110,000 clones, around 89% appearing once. Every patient was affected by relapse after autologous stem cell transplantation, while exposure to brentuximab vedotin was not uniform. This specimen was peripheral blood mononuclear cells (PBMCs), taken before the second cycle of nivolumab. Receptors originate from a human donor with classical Hodgkin lymphoma.

The chain carries TRBV1 and TRBJ2-7; the table's D call TRBD2 went unverified against the DNA. TRBV1 is termed a pseudogene. This CDR3 region has 15 residues. CDR3 region: CTSSQGSGRNYEQYF. For the CDR3, the DNA is TGCACCAGCAGCCAAGGCAGCGGCAGAAACTACGAGCAGTACTTC.

A single count supports this clone. This sequence joins TRBV4-3 and TRBJ1-5; TRBD1 is a possible D gene (5 bases). CDR1 is LGHNA, CDR2 YSLEER, per germline. This CDR3 has 16 residues. The V end lost 0 bases, the J end lost 9 bases, and 18 bases lay between the germline ends. CDR3 region: CASSQEVSWGVLPQHF. CDR3 in DNA: TGCGCCAGCAGCCAAGAGGTCTCGTGGGGGGTTCTGCCCCAGCATTTT.